This entry concerns a single T cell receptor (beta chain). Patients of the Seattle cohort, enrolled during active infection, were followed longitudinally. As originally analysed: Amplifying reference gene primers gave estimates of nucleated cell counts. Produced via immunoSEQ multiplex PCR; TCRdb's table is partial and in-frame only. The D gene and trimming were derived from the DNA, and the V and J assignments and clone size from that table. The data show 100,000 to 150,000 clones, 75% to 90% seen once. This specimen comes from a study of blood T cell repertoires in COVID-19. Study-wide background: Acute-phase and convalescent COVID-19 samples originated in the United States, Italy and Spain.

Sequenced input: peripheral blood. The TCR was taken from a woman of 80 years or more with COVID-19, enrolled during active disease.

DNA of the CDR3: TGTGCCAGCAGCTTTCGTCCGCCAGATCAGGGGCCCTCCTACGAGCAGTACTTC. It yields the protein CASSFRPPDQGPSYEQYF. The rearrangement links TRBV7-2 to TRBJ2-7; possible D gene TRBD1, 6 bases. Trimming removed 3 bases at V and 0 bases at J, with 21 bases between. The CDR3 extends over 18 amino acids. Per the germline V gene, CDR1 is SGHTA and CDR2 is FQGNSA.